Listed here are 22 T cell receptor beta chains from one sample, sequenced in a study of blood T cell repertoires in COVID-19. Sequencing used immunoSEQ multiplex PCR; TCRdb keeps in-frame clones, though not all of them. The sample yields a few hundred thousand clones, roughly nine tenths seen once. The sequenced material came from peripheral blood. These receptors were obtained from a man aged 18 to 35 with active or convalescent COVID-19.

The chain combines TRBV3-1 (or the pseudogene TRBV3-2) with TRBJ2-2; 12 bases match TRBD2. Germline V CDR1 and CDR2: LGHDT, YNNKEL (reference sequence). CDR3 size: 18 residues. V lost 2 bases and J lost 4; bases outside the gene matches: 8. The CDR3 coding sequence is TGTGCCAGCAGCCAACTTGCTAGCGGGAGGGAGGGCACCGGGGAGCTGTTTTTT. Residues: CASSQLASGREGTGELFF.

The chain employs TRBV18 and TRBJ2-3; D not certain. Trimming stripped 3 bases from V and 3 bases from J, with 4 bases between. The CDR3 has 12 residues. Germline V gene lookup returns CDR1 KGHSH and CDR2 LQKENI. CDR3 DNA sequence: TGTGCCAGCTCACCGAGGACAGATACGCAGTATTTT. This translates into CASSPRTDTQYF.

CDR3 in DNA: TGTGCCAGCAGGAAACCAGGGGTCGGAAATGGCTACACCTTC. Translated: CASRKPGVGNGYTF. The chain has TRBV3-1 (or the pseudogene TRBV3-2) and TRBJ1-2, with D perhaps TRBD1 (6 bases). The CDR3 is 14 amino acids. V was shortened by 6 bases and J by 6 bases, with 17 bases between the two germline ends. In germline, CDR1 is LGHDT, CDR2 YNNKEL (reference sequence).

The genes are TRBV20-1 and TRBJ2-7, with TRBD2 matching over 9 bases. Unmatched junction bases numbered 14, after V lost 3 bases and J lost 5 bases. Germline V lookup: CDR1 DFQATT, CDR2 SNEGSKA (reference sequence). This CDR3 comprises 16 residues. CDR3 sequence reads: CSASGLAGYGTHEQYF. The CDR3 DNA reads TGCAGTGCTAGTGGGCTAGCGGGATATGGCACCCACGAGCAGTACTTC.

V usage is TRBV2 and J usage is TRBJ2-7; no reliable D call. The germline V gene has CDR1 SNHLY and CDR2 FYNNEI. The CDR3 sequence is 12 residues long. Deletions cut 5 bases from V and 4 bases from J, with 9 bases between. As DNA, the CDR3 is TGTGCCAGCAGTCTGGCAGTATACGAGCAGTACTTC. Its translation: CASSLAVYEQYF.

This chain uses TRBV7-6 with TRBJ2-2; D might be TRBD1 (6 bases). Germline V gives CDR1 SGHVS, CDR2 FNYEAQ. This CDR3 is 16 amino acids long. The V gene lost 1 base and the J gene lost 1 base, with 10 bases spanning the gap. CDR3 nucleotides: TGTGCCAGCAGCTTAGAAGGGACAAAGAACACCGGGGAGCTGTTTTTT. It specifies CASSLEGTKNTGELFF.

This chain links TRBV5-6 with TRBJ1-6, with TRBD1 matching 7 bases. With V trimmed by 4 bases and J by 5 bases, 3 bases remained unmatched. In germline, CDR1 is SGHDT, CDR2 YYEEEE. CDR3 length: 14 residues. CDR3 DNA: TGTGCCAGCAGCCTGGGACAGCATAATTCACCCCTCCACTTT. Its protein is CASSLGQHNSPLHF.

This clone was recorded once. The chain uses TRBV5-1 and TRBJ1-1; 7 positions match TRBD1. The CDR3 spans 16 residues. The V segment lost 4 bases and the J segment 0 bases; nucleotides outside the gene matches: 9. CDR1 SGHRS and CDR2 YFSETQ come from the germline V gene. The CDR3 loop reads CASSRGRDRMNTEAFF. The CDR3 DNA follows: TGCGCCAGCAGCCGGGGTAGGGACAGAATGAACACTGAAGCTTTCTTT.

Here the CDR3 DNA reads TGTGCCAGCAGCTTAGGGGAGACAGGGATTAACTATGGCTACACCTTC. The encoded protein is CASSLGETGINYGYTF. The chain is built from TRBV7-8 and TRBJ1-2, with 7 bases lining up with TRBD1. Per the germline V gene, CDR1 is SGHVS and CDR2 is FQNEAQ. This CDR3 comprises 16 residues. Germline trimming cut 1 base from V and 1 base from J; bases unmatched to any gene: 6.

The chain combines TRBV21-1 with TRBJ2-4; TRBD1, as called in the table, went unchecked against the DNA. TRBV21-1 has pseudogene status. This CDR3 comprises 14 residues. CDR3 in DNA: TGTGCCAGCAGCAAGACAGGGCGAAGGGACATTCAGTACTTC. Translating it yields CASSKTGRRDIQYF.

This clone has a single count. The chain is built from TRBV21-1 and TRBJ1-2. TRBV21-1 is a documented pseudogene. CDR3 length: 15 residues. The CDR3 reads CASSKAPDQPGGYTF. DNA of the CDR3: TGTGCCAGCAGCAAAGCGCCGGACCAGCCGGGGGGCTACACCTTC.

This chain joins TRBV2 and TRBJ2-3, with 7 bases that match TRBD2. Germline V gene data show CDR1 as SNHLY and CDR2 as FYNNEI. Trimming cost V 5 bases and J 5 bases; bases outside gene matches: 7. The CDR3 extends over 14 amino acids. CDR3 residues: CASSTGEGRDTQYF. The CDR3 nucleotides are TGTGCCAGCAGTACGGGGGAGGGAAGAGATACGCAGTATTTT.

The V gene is TRBV30, the J gene TRBJ1-6; 9 bases fit TRBD1. The CDR3 spans 15 residues. Germline CDR1 GTSNPN, CDR2 SVGIG (reference sequence). J lost 3 bases, V lost 5 bases, and 5 bases had no gene match. CDR3 in DNA: TGTGCCTGGTTACCGGGACAGGGCTATAATTCACCCCTCCACTTT. Protein sequence: CAWLPGQGYNSPLHF.

V gene TRBV27 combines with J gene TRBJ2-7; maybe TRBD1 (5 bases). The V gene lost 2 bases and the J gene lost 3 bases, with 5 bases spanning the gap. Germline V CDR1 and CDR2: MNHEY, SMNVEV (reference sequence). The CDR3 totals 12 residues. The CDR3 sequence: CASSLTGYEQYF. The CDR3 bases are TGTGCCAGCAGTTTAACAGGCTACGAGCAGTACTTC.

V and J are TRBV5-1 and TRBJ1-6; D call uncertain. The CDR3 is made up of 13 amino acids. The germline CDR1 and CDR2 sequences are SGHRS and YFSETQ. V was trimmed by 2 bases and J by 6 bases, leaving 6 bases between them. The CDR3 region has the DNA TGCGCCAGCAGCTTCGAGGGTAATTCACCCCTCCACTTT. Amino acid sequence: CASSFEGNSPLHF.

The chain links TRBV3-1 (or the pseudogene TRBV3-2) to TRBJ2-6, with 8 bases aligning to TRBD1. The CDR3 length is 17 residues. J gave up 2 bases and V 0 bases, and 3 bases lay outside the gene matches. Germline V gene lookup returns CDR1 LGHDT and CDR2 YNNKEL (reference sequence). For the CDR3, the DNA is TGTGCCAGCAGCCAAGACCTGACAGGGGCTGGGGCCAACGTCCTGACTTTC. This encodes CASSQDLTGAGANVLTF.

The chain joins TRBV7-9 to TRBJ2-1; possible D gene TRBD2, 6 bases. Germline V gives CDR1 SEHNR, CDR2 FQNEAQ (reference sequence). The CDR3 contains 13 residues. With 10 bases removed from V and 3 bases from J, the gap between germline ends came to 13 bases. The CDR3 loop reads CAIDRDFYNEQFF. The CDR3 DNA reads TGTGCCATAGACCGGGACTTCTACAATGAGCAGTTCTTC. The complete variable domain, with remaining parts taken from reference TRBV7-9 and TRBJ2-1, reads DTGVSQNPRHKITKRGQNVTFRCDPISEHNRLYWYRQTLGQGPEFLTYFQNEAQLEKSRLLSDRFSAERPKGSFSTLEIQRTEQGDSAMYLCAIDRDFYNEQFFGPGTRLTVL.

V gene TRBV29-1 combines with J gene TRBJ2-3, with TRBD2 identical over 9 bases. The germline CDR1 and CDR2 sequences are SQVTM and ANQGSEA. This CDR3 is built from 16 residues. J gave up 4 bases and V 3 bases, and 11 bases lay outside the gene matches. CDR3 in amino acids: CSVEFGGGLAPDTQYF. DNA for the CDR3: TGCAGCGTTGAGTTCGGGGGGGGACTAGCCCCAGATACGCAGTATTTT.

The J gene is TRBJ2-3, the V gene TRBV24-1, with D possibly TRBD1 on 6 matching bases. V was cut by 3 bases and J by 2 bases, with 11 bases left in between. There are 15 residues in the CDR3. From germline, CDR1 is KGHDR and CDR2 SFDVKD. CDR3 region: CATSDEDSTTDTQYF. The CDR3 coding sequence is TGTGCCACCAGTGATGAGGACAGCACCACAGATACGCAGTATTTT.

The rearrangement uses TRBV5-1 and TRBJ2-3; 14 nucleotides align to TRBD2. Germline V gives CDR1 SGHRS, CDR2 YFSETQ. The CDR3 is 15 amino acids. Trimming cost V 4 bases and J 6 bases; bases outside gene matches: 4. The CDR3 nucleotides are TGCGCCAGCAGCAGAGGGACTAGCGGGGGCGATACGCAGTATTTT. Its protein product is CASSRGTSGGDTQYF. Complete variable domain (other parts from reference TRBV5-1 and TRBJ2-3): KAGVTQTPRYLIKTRGQQVTLSCSPISGHRSVSWYQQTPGQGLQFLFEYFSETQRNKGNFPGRFSGRQFSNSRSEMNVSTLELGDSALYLCASSRGTSGGDTQYFGPGTRLTVL.

The chain combines TRBV5-6 with TRBJ1-1; 9 bases align to TRBD1. The V gene's germline CDR1 is SGHDT and CDR2 YYEEEE. V was pared by 3 bases and J by 5 bases, with 8 bases of the junction left unmatched. The CDR3 covers 15 residues. The CDR3 nucleotides read TGTGCCAGCAGCTCCTTAAGACAGGGGGAGACTGAAGCTTTCTTT. It yields the protein CASSSLRQGETEAFF.

The chain links TRBV19 to TRBJ2-5; 9 bases agree with TRBD2. The CDR3 is made up of 14 amino acids. Trimming removed 4 bases from V and 5 bases from J; junction bases left unmatched: 5. Per the germline V gene, CDR1 is LNHDA and CDR2 is SQIVND (reference sequence). CDR3 loop: CASSSGRVQETQYF. In DNA, the CDR3 is TGTGCCAGTAGTAGCGGGAGGGTCCAGGAGACCCAGTACTTC.